The sequence of this T cell receptor (beta chain) was determined in a study of lymphopenia after photon versus proton radiotherapy. To note about this clone: The antigen is not known.

Sequencing was performed with immunoSEQ multiplex PCR; in TCRdb, only in-frame clones are kept and a portion is missing. The table shows roughly 30,000 clones, with roughly 89% occurring only once. With V trimmed by 1 base and J by 1 base, 25 bases remained unmatched. The CDR3 runs to 24 residues. Germline V gene data show CDR1 as SGDLS and CDR2 as YYNGEE. Overall study findings and caveats: Only patients who died were analyzed for survival; proton advantage is unproven. Proton therapy kept repertoires fairly stable, unlike photons, which gained effector/memory cells.

This TCR was recovered from a woman in her fifties or sixties with cholangiocarcinoma. Some clones in this sample may be carry-over from other donors' samples. The starting material was peripheral blood, obtained from a patient treated with proton-based radiotherapy. The chain recombines TRBV9 with TRBJ1-5, with TRBD1 identical over 11 bases. The CDR3 protein is CASSVPPRTGGEGGQLRSNQPQHF. In DNA, the CDR3 is TGTGCCAGCAGCGTACCCCCCCGGACAGGGGGCGAGGGGGGTCAATTGAGAAGCAATCAGCCCCAGCATTTT. Full variable domain (outside the CDR3, taken from reference TRBV9 and TRBJ1-5): DSGVTQTPKHLITATGQRVTLRCSPRSGDLSVYWYQQSLDQGLQFLIQYYNGEERAKGNILERFSAQQFPDLHSELNLSSLELGDSALYFCASSVPPRTGGEGGQLRSNQPQHFGDGTRLSIL.